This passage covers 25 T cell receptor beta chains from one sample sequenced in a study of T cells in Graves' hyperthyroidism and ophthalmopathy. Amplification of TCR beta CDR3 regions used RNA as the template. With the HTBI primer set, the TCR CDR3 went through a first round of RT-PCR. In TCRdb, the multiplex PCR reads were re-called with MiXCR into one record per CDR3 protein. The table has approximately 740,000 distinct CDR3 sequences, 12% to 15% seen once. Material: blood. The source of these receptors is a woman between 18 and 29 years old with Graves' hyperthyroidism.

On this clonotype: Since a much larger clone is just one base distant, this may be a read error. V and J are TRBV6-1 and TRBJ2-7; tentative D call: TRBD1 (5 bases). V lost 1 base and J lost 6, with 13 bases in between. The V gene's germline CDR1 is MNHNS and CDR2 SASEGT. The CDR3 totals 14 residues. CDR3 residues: CASSEGSGLSEQYF. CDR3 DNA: TGTGCCAGCAGTGAAGGGTCAGGGTTGTCCGAGCAGTACTTC.

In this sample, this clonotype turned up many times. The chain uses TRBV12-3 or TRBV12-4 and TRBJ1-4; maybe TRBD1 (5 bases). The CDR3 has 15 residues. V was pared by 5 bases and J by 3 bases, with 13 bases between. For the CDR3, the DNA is TGTGCCAGCAGTCCAGGGTTTGCGGCTAATGAAAAACTGTTTTTT. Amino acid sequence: CASSPGFAANEKLFF.

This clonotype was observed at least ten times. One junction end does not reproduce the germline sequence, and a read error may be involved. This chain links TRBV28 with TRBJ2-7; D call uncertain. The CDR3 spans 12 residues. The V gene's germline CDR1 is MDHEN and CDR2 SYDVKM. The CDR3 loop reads CASSSPPYEQYF. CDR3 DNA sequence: TGCGCCAGCAGCTCCCCTCCCTACGAGCAGTACTTC.

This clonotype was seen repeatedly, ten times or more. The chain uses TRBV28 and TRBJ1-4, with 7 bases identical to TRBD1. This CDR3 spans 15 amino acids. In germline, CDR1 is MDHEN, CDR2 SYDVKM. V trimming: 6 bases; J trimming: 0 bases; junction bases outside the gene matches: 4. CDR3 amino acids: CASREGAATNEKLFF. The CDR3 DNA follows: TGTGCCAGCAGGGAGGGGGCAGCAACTAATGAAAAACTGTTTTTT.

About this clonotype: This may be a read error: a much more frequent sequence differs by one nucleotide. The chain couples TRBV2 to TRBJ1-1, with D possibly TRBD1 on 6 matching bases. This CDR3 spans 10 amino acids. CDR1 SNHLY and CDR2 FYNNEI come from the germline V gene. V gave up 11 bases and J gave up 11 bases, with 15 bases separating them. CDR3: CAGEGGAAFF. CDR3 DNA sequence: TGTGCCGGCGAGGGGGGCGCCGCTTTCTTT.

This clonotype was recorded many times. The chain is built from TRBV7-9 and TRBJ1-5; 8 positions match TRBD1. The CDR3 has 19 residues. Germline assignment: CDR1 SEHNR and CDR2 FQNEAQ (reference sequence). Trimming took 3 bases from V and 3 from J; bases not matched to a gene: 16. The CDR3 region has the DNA TGTGCCAGCAGCTTTGGGGACGGACAGGGAGGTCCTAACAATCAGCCCCAGCATTTT. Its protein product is CASSFGDGQGGPNNQPQHF.

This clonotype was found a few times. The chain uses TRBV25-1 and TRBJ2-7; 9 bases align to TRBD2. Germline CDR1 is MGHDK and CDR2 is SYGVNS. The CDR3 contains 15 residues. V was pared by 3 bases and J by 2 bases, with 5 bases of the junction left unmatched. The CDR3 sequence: CASSDPGLATYEQYF. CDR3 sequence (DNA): TGTGCCAGCAGTGACCCGGGACTAGCTACCTACGAGCAGTACTTC.

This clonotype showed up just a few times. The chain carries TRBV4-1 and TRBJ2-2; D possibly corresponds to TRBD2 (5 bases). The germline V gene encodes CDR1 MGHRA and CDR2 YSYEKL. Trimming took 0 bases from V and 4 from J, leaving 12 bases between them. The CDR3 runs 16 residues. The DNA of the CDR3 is TGCGCCAGCAGCCAAGAATGGGCTAGCATCACCGGGGAGCTGTTTTTT. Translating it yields CASSQEWASITGELFF.

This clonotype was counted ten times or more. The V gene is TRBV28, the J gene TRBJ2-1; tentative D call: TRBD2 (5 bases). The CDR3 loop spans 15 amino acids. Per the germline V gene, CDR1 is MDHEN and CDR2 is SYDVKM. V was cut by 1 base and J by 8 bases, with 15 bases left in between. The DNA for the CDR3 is TGTGCCAGCAGTTTATCGCTGGACTTCTCTTATGAGCAGTTCTTC. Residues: CASSLSLDFSYEQFF.

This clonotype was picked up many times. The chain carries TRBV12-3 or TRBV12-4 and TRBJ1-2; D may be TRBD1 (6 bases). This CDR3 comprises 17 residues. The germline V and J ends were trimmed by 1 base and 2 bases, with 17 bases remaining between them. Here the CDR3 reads CASSLDMSDRFNYGYTF. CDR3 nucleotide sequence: TGTGCCAGCAGTTTAGACATGTCGGACAGATTCAACTATGGCTACACCTTC.

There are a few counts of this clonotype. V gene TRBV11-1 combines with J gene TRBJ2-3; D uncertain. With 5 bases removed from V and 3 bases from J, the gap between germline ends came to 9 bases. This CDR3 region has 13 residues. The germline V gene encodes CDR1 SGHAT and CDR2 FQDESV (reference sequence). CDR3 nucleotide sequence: TGTGCCAGCAGCATGGGGTGGACAGATACGCAGTATTTT. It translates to CASSMGWTDTQYF.

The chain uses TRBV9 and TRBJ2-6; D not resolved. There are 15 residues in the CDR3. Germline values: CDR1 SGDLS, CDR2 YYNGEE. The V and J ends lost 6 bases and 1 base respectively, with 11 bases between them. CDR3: CASTSGGSGANVLTF. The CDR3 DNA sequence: TGTGCCAGCACCAGTGGCGGTTCTGGGGCCAACGTCCTGACTTTC.

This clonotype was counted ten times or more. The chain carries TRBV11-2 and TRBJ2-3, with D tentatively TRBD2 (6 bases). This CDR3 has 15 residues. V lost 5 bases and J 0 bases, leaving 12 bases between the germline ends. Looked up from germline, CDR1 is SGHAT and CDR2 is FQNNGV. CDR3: CASSRAGSSTDTQYF. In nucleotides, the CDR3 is TGTGCCAGCAGCCGCGCGGGATCTAGCACAGATACGCAGTATTTT.

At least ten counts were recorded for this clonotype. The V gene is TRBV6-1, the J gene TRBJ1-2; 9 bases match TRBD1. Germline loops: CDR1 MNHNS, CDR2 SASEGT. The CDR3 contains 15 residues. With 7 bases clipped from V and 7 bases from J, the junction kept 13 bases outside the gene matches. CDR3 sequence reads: CASTDTGTGSVGYTF. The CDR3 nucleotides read TGTGCCAGCACCGATACCGGGACAGGGTCCGTTGGCTACACCTTC.

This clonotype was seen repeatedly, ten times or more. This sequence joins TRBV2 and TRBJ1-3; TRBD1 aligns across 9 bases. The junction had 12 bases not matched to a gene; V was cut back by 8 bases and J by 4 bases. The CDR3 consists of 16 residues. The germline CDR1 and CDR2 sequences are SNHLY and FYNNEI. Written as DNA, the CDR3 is TGTGCCAGCGCGGGACAGGGAAAGGAGACCGGAAACACCATATATTTT. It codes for CASAGQGKETGNTIYF.

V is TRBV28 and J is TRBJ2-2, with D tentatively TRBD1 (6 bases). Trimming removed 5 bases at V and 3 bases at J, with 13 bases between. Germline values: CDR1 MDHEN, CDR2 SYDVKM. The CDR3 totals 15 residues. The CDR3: CASSLSTGDTGELFF. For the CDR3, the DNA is TGTGCCAGCAGTCTATCGACAGGTGACACCGGGGAGCTGTTTTTT.

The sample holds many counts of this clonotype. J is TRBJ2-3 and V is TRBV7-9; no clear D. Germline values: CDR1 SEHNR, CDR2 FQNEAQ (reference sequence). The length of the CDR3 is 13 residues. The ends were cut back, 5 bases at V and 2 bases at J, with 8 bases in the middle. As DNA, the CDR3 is TGTGCCAGCAGCCCCACGGACACAGATACGCAGTATTTT. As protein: CASSPTDTDTQYF.

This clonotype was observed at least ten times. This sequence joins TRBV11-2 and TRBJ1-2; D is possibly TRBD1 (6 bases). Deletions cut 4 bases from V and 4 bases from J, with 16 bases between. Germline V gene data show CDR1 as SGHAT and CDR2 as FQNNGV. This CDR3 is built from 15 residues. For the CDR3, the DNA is TGTGCCAGCAGCTACGGGGGGGGGGCGGTCTATGGCTACACCTTC. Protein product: CASSYGGGAVYGYTF.

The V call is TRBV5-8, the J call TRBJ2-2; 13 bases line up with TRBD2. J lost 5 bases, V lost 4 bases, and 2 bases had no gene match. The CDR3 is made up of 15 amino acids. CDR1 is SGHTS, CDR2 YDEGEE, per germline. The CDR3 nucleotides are TGTGCCAGCAGCGGACTAGCGGGAGCGACCGGGGAGCTGTTTTTT. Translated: CASSGLAGATGELFF.

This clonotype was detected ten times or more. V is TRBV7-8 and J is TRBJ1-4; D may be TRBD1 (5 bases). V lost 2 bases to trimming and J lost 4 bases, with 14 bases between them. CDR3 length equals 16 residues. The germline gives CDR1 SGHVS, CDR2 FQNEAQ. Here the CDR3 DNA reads TGTGCCAGCAGCTTAAGATCAGGGCCGAATAATGAAAAACTGTTTTTT. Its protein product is CASSLRSGPNNEKLFF. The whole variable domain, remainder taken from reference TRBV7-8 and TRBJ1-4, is GAGVSQSPRYKVAKRGQDVALRCDPISGHVSLFWYQQALGQGPEFLTYFQNEAQLDKSGLPSDRFFAERPEGSVSTLKIQRTQQEDSAVYLCASSLRSGPNNEKLFFGSGTQLSVL.

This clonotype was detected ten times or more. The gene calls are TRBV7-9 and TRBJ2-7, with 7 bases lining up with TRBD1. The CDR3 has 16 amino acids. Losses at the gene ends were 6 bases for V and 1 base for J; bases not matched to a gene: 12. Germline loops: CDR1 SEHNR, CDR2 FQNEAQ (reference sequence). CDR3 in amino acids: CASSPLGDSPSYEQYF. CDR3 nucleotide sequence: TGTGCCAGCAGTCCGCTGGGGGACAGTCCATCCTACGAGCAGTACTTC.

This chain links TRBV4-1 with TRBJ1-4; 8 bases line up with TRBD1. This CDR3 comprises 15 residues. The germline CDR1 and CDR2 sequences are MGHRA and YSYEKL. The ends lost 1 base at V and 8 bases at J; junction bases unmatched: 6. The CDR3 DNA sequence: TGCGCCAGCAGCCAAGGAGACAGGGGATTCGAAAAACTGTTTTTT. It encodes CASSQGDRGFEKLFF.

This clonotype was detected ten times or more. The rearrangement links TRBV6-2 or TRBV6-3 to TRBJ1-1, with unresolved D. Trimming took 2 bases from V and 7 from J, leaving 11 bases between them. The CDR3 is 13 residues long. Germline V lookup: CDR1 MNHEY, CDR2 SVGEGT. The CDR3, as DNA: TGTGCCAGCAGTTACGCAGGAACCATTGAAGCTTTCTTT. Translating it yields CASSYAGTIEAFF.

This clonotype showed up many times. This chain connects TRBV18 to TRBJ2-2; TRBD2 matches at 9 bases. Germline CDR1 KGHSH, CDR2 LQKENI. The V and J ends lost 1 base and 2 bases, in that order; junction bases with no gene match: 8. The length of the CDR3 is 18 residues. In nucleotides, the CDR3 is TGTGCCAGCTCACCACGTGACGGGCTAGCGGGAAACACCGGGGAGCTGTTTTTT. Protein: CASSPRDGLAGNTGELFF.

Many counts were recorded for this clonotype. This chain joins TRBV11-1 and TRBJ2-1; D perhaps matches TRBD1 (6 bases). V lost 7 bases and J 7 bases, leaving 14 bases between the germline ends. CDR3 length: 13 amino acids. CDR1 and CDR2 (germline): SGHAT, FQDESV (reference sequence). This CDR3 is CASTAQGMNEQFF. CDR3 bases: TGTGCCAGCACGGCACAGGGAATGAATGAGCAGTTCTTC.